These 17 T cell receptor beta chains came from one sample sequenced in a study of blood T cell repertoires in COVID-19. Repertoires were generated with immunoSEQ multiplex PCR, while TCRdb's copy carries only in-frame clones and drops some. The table lists under 200,000 clones, 87% of them singletons. The specimen was peripheral blood. The receptors were sampled from a man in his 60s with active or convalescent COVID-19.

The chain links TRBV19 to TRBJ2-5; 8 nucleotides match TRBD2. Per the germline V gene, CDR1 is LNHDA and CDR2 is SQIVND (reference sequence). With 3 bases clipped from V and 1 base from J, the junction kept 7 bases outside the gene matches. The CDR3 length is 16 residues. CDR3 protein: CASSIGGGTFQETQYF. Written as DNA, the CDR3 is TGTGCCAGTAGTATCGGGGGGGGGACCTTCCAAGAGACCCAGTACTTC.

This rearrangement joins TRBV29-1 to TRBJ1-1; unclear D gene. This CDR3 spans 11 amino acids. CDR1 SQVTM and CDR2 ANQGSEA come from the germline V gene. V lost 4 bases to trimming and J lost 8 bases, with 11 bases between them. This CDR3 is CSVVTDLEAFF. CDR3 nucleotides: TGCAGCGTTGTAACAGACCTGGAAGCTTTCTTT.

V is TRBV2 and J is TRBJ2-2; D is undetermined. The V and J ends lost 7 bases and 0 bases respectively, with 6 bases between them. CDR1 SNHLY and CDR2 FYNNEI come from the germline V gene. The CDR3 spans 13 residues. DNA of the CDR3: TGTGCCAGCACCAGTACGAACACCGGGGAGCTGTTTTTT. It is translated as CASTSTNTGELFF.

The chain couples TRBV14 to TRBJ1-3; 7 bases map to TRBD1. V shed 2 bases and J 1 base; nucleotides not matched to a gene: 8. Germline values: CDR1 SGHDN, CDR2 FVKESK. The CDR3 is 17 amino acids. The CDR3 DNA is TGTGCCAGCAGCCAAAACAGGGGCGGCATTTCTGGAAACACCATATATTTT. Its translation: CASSQNRGGISGNTIYF. Full variable domain (rest looked up from reference TRBV14 and TRBJ1-3): EAGVTQFPSHSVIEKGQTVTLRCDPISGHDNLYWYRRVMGKEIKFLLHFVKESKQDESGMPNNRFLAERTGGTYSTLKVQPAELEDSGVYFCASSQNRGGISGNTIYFGEGSWLTVV.

V usage is TRBV5-4 and J usage is TRBJ2-5; the match to TRBD1 covers 10 bases. The CDR3 is 15 amino acids. CDR1 is SGHNT, CDR2 YYREEE, per germline (reference sequence). V trimming: 3 bases; J trimming: 5 bases; junction bases outside the gene matches: 7. DNA of the CDR3: TGTGCCAGCAGCTCCCCGGGACAGGGGCGGGAGACCCAGTACTTC. Translated, it gives CASSSPGQGRETQYF.

The chain recombines TRBV24-1 with TRBJ1-1; D ambiguous. Germline lookup yields CDR1 KGHDR and CDR2 SFDVKD. The CDR3 extends over 13 amino acids. The V end was cut by 3 bases, the J end by 8 bases, with 12 bases between. CDR3 amino acids: CATSDGGRAEAFF. CDR3 nucleotides: TGTGCCACCAGTGATGGAGGGAGGGCGGAAGCTTTCTTT.

A single count supports this clone. V usage is TRBV4-1 and J usage is TRBJ2-7, with D possibly being TRBD1 (6 bases). Deletions cut 1 base from V and 6 bases from J, with 7 bases between. Germline assignment: CDR1 MGHRA and CDR2 YSYEKL. The CDR3 runs to 12 residues. DNA for the CDR3: TGCGCCAGCAGCCAAGGGGGGCTCGAGCAGTACTTC. It is translated as CASSQGGLEQYF.

The rearrangement joins TRBV24-1 to TRBJ2-3, with D maybe TRBD1 (6 bases). The CDR3 totals 16 residues. Trimming removed 4 bases at V and 0 bases at J, with 13 bases between. Germline-derived CDR1 and CDR2 are KGHDR and SFDVKD. Written as DNA, the CDR3 is TGTGCCACCAGTGAAGGACAGTATTCTAGCACAGATACGCAGTATTTT. This encodes CATSEGQYSSTDTQYF.

The rearrangement joins TRBV5-1 to TRBJ2-1; D not certain. Germline loops: CDR1 SGHRS, CDR2 YFSETQ. Trimming removed 5 bases at V and 5 bases at J, with 11 bases between. This CDR3 region has 13 residues. The DNA of the CDR3 is TGCGCCAGCAGTGCGACTCCGGACAATGAGCAGTTCTTC. This translates into CASSATPDNEQFF.

V and J are TRBV18 and TRBJ1-2; tentative D call: TRBD1 (5 bases). The CDR3 is made up of 15 amino acids. Germline V gene lookup returns CDR1 KGHSH and CDR2 LQKENI. V lost 3 bases to trimming and J lost 5 bases, with 16 bases between them. The CDR3 here is CASSPSAGVEYGYTF. CDR3 nucleotides: TGTGCCAGCTCACCGTCCGCGGGGGTTGAATATGGCTACACCTTC.

J is TRBJ1-1 and V is TRBV7-9, with 7 bases aligning to TRBD1. CDR1 is SEHNR and CDR2 is FQNEAQ in the germline V gene (reference sequence). J lost 2 bases, V lost 4 bases, and 7 bases had no gene match. CDR3 size: 15 residues. For the CDR3, the DNA is TGTGCCAGCAGCTCCGCGGGACAGCTTAACACTGAAGCTTTCTTT. Translated: CASSSAGQLNTEAFF.

This chain joins TRBV25-1 and TRBJ1-6; D not certain. Germline lookup yields CDR1 MGHDK and CDR2 SYGVNS. The CDR3 has 13 residues. V lost 4 bases and J 5 bases, leaving 6 bases between the germline ends. The CDR3 loop reads CASSAGNNSPLHF. As DNA, the CDR3 is TGTGCCAGCAGTGCAGGCAATAATTCACCCCTCCACTTT.

This sequence joins TRBV2 and TRBJ2-1; D is unclear. The CDR3 totals 11 residues. Germline V lookup: CDR1 SNHLY, CDR2 FYNNEI. The V and J ends lost 6 bases and 9 bases respectively, with 9 bases between them. The CDR3 loop reads CASSGFTEQFF. The DNA of the CDR3 is TGTGCCAGCAGCGGGTTTACTGAGCAGTTCTTC.

The chain uses TRBV6-5 and TRBJ1-2, with 7 bases matching TRBD1. Per germline, CDR1 MNHEY and CDR2 SVGAGI. V shed 6 bases and J 2 bases; nucleotides not matched to a gene: 9. This CDR3 spans 15 amino acids. This CDR3 is CASSHQRDSNYGYTF. The CDR3 DNA reads as TGTGCCAGCAGCCACCAAAGGGACAGCAACTATGGCTACACCTTC.

This chain joins TRBV6-1 and TRBJ2-1; TRBD1 might be the D (5 bases). The V gene's germline CDR1 is MNHNS and CDR2 SASEGT. Trimming removed 0 bases at V and 3 bases at J, with 9 bases between. The CDR3 is made up of 15 amino acids. This CDR3 reads CASSEADRNYNEQFF. In DNA form, the CDR3 reads TGTGCCAGCAGTGAAGCCGACAGAAACTACAATGAGCAGTTCTTC.

The chain links TRBV29-1 to TRBJ2-1, with a possible D match to TRBD2 (5 bases). CDR1 and CDR2 from the germline V gene are SQVTM and ANQGSEA. This CDR3 is built from 10 residues. V lost 6 bases and J lost 7, with 7 bases in between. CDR3 amino acids: CSVGSNEQFF. The CDR3 bases are TGCAGCGTAGGGAGTAATGAGCAGTTCTTC.

The chain carries TRBV15 and TRBJ2-3, with TRBD1 matching over 7 bases. CDR3 length: 18 residues. With 2 bases clipped from V and 2 bases from J, the junction kept 13 bases outside the gene matches. Per germline, CDR1 LNHNV and CDR2 YYDKDF (reference sequence). CDR3 DNA: TGTGCCACCAGCAGATCACAGGGGACGCAGGTTTTCACAGATACGCAGTATTTT. Protein product: CATSRSQGTQVFTDTQYF.